The TCR beta chain under discussion was sequenced for a study of blood T cell repertoires in COVID-19 (dated by TCRdb to 2020 to 2021). Regarding the study in general: Collaborator samples came from the United States, Italy and Spain and covered acute and convalescent phases of COVID-19. The material from the prospective study consisted of cDNA or gDNA derived from T cells, B-cell-depleted T cells, or PBMCs. Subjects who had been exposed to COVID-19, were actively infected with it, or had recovered from it provided the deeply sampled blood TCRbeta repertoires that made up the dataset. The repertoires were released in a freely available public database meant as a resource for research on the immune response to SARS-CoV-2. Samples were obtained from the ongoing ImmuneRACE study (first 160 participants) and from approximately 1,200 subjects provided by 6 global collaborators. The sample metadata nearly always contained a de-identified subject ID, COVID-19 status, age in years and sex. Where HLA class I and class II types were available, the types were taken from metadata supplied by the sample provider, not from assay-based typing. Overall study results and their limits: The quantity of clinical and demographic metadata differed by source and by participant and was supplied without curation.

Participants in the prospective study were enrolled through a virtual design, were aged about 18 to 100 years, and lived in roughly 26 United States geographic areas. In the prospective study, participants were assigned to cohorts based on the clinical history participants reported in a screening survey and a study questionnaire. In the prospective study, mobile phlebotomists collected whole blood, serum and a nasopharyngeal or oropharyngeal swab from each participant. Participants in the prospective study had the option to provide additional blood draws and questionnaires over a roughly two-month period. Prospective study blood samples were shipped either frozen or at room temperature before DNA extraction. A word on this clone: Its antigen specificity is not known. No much larger clonotype is one base removed from it; base qualities were not supplied.

The immunoSEQ Assay, a bias-controlled multiplex PCR, was used to amplify TCRbeta CDR3 regions from genomic DNA. Under the source paper's analysis protocol: Nucleated cell counts per sample were estimated from amplification of reference gene primers within the assay. To quantify the absolute abundance of each unique TCRbeta CDR3 rearrangement, sequence reads were collapsed and filtered. For each sample, productive Simpson clonality was calculated as the square root of Simpson's diversity index across productive rearrangements. TCRdb obtained this table from immuneACCESS and retained in-frame rearrangements with V and J assigned. These tables miss some clones; where compared with another copy, unresolved V genes account for less than half of the shortfall, and the remainder is unexplained. The V and J calls and clone size are taken from that table; D and trimming were inferred from the DNA. This sample is represented by about 280,000 clones; 90% of them were singletons. The biggest ten clones account for 1.7% of the sample.

CDR1 and CDR2 are drawn from the germline V gene: SGHTA, FQGTGA. Spanning cysteine to phenylalanine, the CDR3 consists of 14 amino acids. CDR3 DNA is the only sequence kept; it has 42 bases, read in frame from the first base. V is reduced by 3 bases and J by 1 base, leaving a spacing of 7 bases between them. The sequence links TRBV7-3 to TRBJ2-1; no D gene can be assigned with confidence. The clonotype was recovered from a woman younger than 30 with acute COVID-19. Material for sequencing was PBMCs or T cells enriched from blood (not recorded which). The CDR3: CASSLGSSYNEQFF. The nucleotide sequence is TGTGCCAGCAGCTTGGGCAGTTCCTACAATGAGCAGTTCTTC.